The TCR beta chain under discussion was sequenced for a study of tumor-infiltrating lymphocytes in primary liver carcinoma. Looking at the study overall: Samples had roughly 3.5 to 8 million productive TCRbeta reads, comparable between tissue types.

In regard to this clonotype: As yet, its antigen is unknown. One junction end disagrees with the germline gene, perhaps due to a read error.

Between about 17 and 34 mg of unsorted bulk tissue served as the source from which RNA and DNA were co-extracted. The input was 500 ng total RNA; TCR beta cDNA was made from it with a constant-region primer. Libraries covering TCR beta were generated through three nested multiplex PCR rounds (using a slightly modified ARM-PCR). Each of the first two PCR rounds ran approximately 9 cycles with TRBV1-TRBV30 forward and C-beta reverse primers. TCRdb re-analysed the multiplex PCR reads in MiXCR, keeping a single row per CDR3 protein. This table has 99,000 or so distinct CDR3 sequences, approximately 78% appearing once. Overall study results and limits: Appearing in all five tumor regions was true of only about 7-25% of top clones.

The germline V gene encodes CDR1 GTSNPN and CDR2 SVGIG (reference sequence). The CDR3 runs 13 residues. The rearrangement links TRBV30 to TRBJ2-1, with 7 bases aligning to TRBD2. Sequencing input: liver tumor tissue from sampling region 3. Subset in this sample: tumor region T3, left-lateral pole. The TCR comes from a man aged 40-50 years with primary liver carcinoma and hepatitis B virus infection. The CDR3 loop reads CAWSPSGNNVHFF. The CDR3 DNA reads TGCGCCTGGAGTCCCAGCGGGAACAATGTGCACTTCTTC.